Presented here are 24 T cell receptor beta chains from one specimen sequenced in a study of vaccination and CD4 T cells after COVID-19. The study sequenced cultured CD4+ T cell DNA using the Oncomine TCR Beta short-read assay. TCRdb passed the PCR reads through MiXCR, listing each CDR3 protein once. The data contain fewer than 20,000 distinct CDR3 sequences, around 50% of them singletons. Antigens of these TCRs are unknown. The sample's treatment: 10-day PBMC culture with coronavirus spike peptide pools or control peptides (ViraFEST assay). The sequencing input was CD4+ T cells from blood, cultured in vitro. These receptor sequences come from a human donor who had recovered from COVID-19.

The chain uses TRBV7-2 and TRBJ1-1; possible D gene TRBD1, 5 bases. Germline assignment: CDR1 SGHTA and CDR2 FQGNSA. Trimming left V 3 bases short and J 5 bases short, with 10 bases between. The CDR3 loop spans 13 amino acids. In DNA form, the CDR3 reads TGTGCCAGCAGCTTTGGGGGAAGGACTGAAGCTTTCTTT. Protein sequence: CASSFGGRTEAFF.

This clonotype occurred a few times. The V call is TRBV7-3, the J call TRBJ2-2, with 9 bases identical to TRBD2. V lost 0 bases to trimming and J lost 4 bases; unmatched junction nucleotides: 3. This CDR3 has 16 amino acids. Per the germline V gene, CDR1 is SGHTA and CDR2 is FQGTGA. The CDR3 DNA reads TGTGCCAGCAGCTTAACAGCGGGAGGCCGCACCGGGGAGCTGTTTTTT. Its protein product is CASSLTAGGRTGELFF. The complete variable domain, with remaining parts taken from reference TRBV7-3 and TRBJ2-2, reads GAGVSQTPSNKVTEKGKYVELRCDPISGHTALYWYRQSLGQGPEFLIYFQGTGAADDSGLPNDRFFAVRPEGSVSTLKIQRTERGDSAVYLCASSLTAGGRTGELFFGEGSRLTVL.

The chain couples TRBV19 to TRBJ2-7, with 8 nucleotides matching TRBD1. Germline V gene lookup returns CDR1 LNHDA and CDR2 SQIVND (reference sequence). The V segment lost 5 bases and the J segment 7 bases; nucleotides outside the gene matches: 4. CDR3 length: 12 residues. CDR3 sequence reads: CASSPTGEEQYF. The CDR3 DNA reads as TGTGCCAGTAGTCCGACAGGGGAAGAGCAGTACTTC.

This clonotype was seen once. The V call is TRBV6-1, the J call TRBJ1-5; TRBD1 matches 8 bases. CDR3 length equals 18 residues. Germline CDR1 reads MNHNS; CDR2 reads SASEGT. The ends lost 4 bases at V and 0 bases at J; junction bases unmatched: 11. CDR3: CASSARGHRSNSNQPQHF. The DNA for the CDR3 is TGTGCCAGCAGTGCCAGGGGGCACAGATCTAATAGCAATCAGCCCCAGCATTTT.

This clonotype turned up a few times. The J gene is TRBJ1-1, the V gene TRBV6-1, with 7 bases matching TRBD1. Per germline, CDR1 MNHNS and CDR2 SASEGT. This CDR3 has 14 residues. Unmatched junction bases numbered 9, after V lost 11 bases and J lost 0 bases. CDR3 amino acids: CASWGQNMNTEAFF. As DNA, the CDR3 is TGTGCCTCCTGGGGACAGAACATGAACACTGAAGCTTTCTTT.

This clonotype was recorded once. V and J are TRBV7-9 and TRBJ1-1, with D hard to call. The CDR3 loop spans 18 amino acids. CDR1 is SEHNR, CDR2 FQNEAQ, per germline (reference sequence). V lost 3 bases and J 0 bases, leaving 20 bases between the germline ends. For the CDR3, the DNA is TGTGCCAGCAGCTTGGGAGCTTCATTGGACCGCCTGAACACTGAAGCTTTCTTT. Its translation: CASSLGASLDRLNTEAFF.

The V gene is TRBV7-6, the J gene TRBJ2-2; D perhaps matches TRBD2 (6 bases). This CDR3 spans 17 amino acids. V was cut by 5 bases and J by 0 bases, with 16 bases left in between. Germline CDR1 SGHVS, CDR2 FNYEAQ. CDR3 residues: CASSPAQGLANTGELFF. CDR3 DNA sequence: TGTGCCAGCAGCCCAGCCCAGGGACTCGCGAACACCGGGGAGCTGTTTTTT.

The rearrangement uses TRBV15 and TRBJ2-5; possibly TRBD1 for D (5 bases). Germline values: CDR1 LNHNV, CDR2 YYDKDF (reference sequence). The ends were cut back, 0 bases at V and 3 bases at J, with 11 bases in the middle. The CDR3 length is 15 residues. CDR3 DNA sequence: TGTGCCACCAGCAGAGATATTACCAGGGAAGAGACCCAGTACTTC. This sequence encodes CATSRDITREETQYF.

This clonotype has only one observation. The chain links TRBV6-1 to TRBJ1-6; the D is unclear. Per germline, CDR1 MNHNS and CDR2 SASEGT. The CDR3 loop spans 13 amino acids. The ends were cut back, 7 bases at V and 0 bases at J, with 4 bases in the middle. The CDR3, as DNA: TGTGCCAGCAAGATCTCCTATAATTCACCCCTCCACTTT. Residues: CASKISYNSPLHF.

The chain is built from TRBV7-2 and TRBJ1-1, with D possibly TRBD1 on 6 matching bases. The germline V and J ends were trimmed by 3 bases and 6 bases, with 11 bases remaining between them. This CDR3 is 13 amino acids long. CDR1 and CDR2 from the germline V gene are SGHTA and FQGNSA. The CDR3 protein is CASSLGGRAEAFF. CDR3 nucleotides: TGTGCCAGCAGCTTGGGGGGCAGGGCTGAAGCTTTCTTT.

The V gene is TRBV27, the J gene TRBJ1-6; TRBD1 might be the D (6 bases). The CDR3 runs to 14 residues. The germline V gene has CDR1 MNHEY and CDR2 SMNVEV (reference sequence). Trimming removed 3 bases at V and 5 bases at J, with 8 bases between. The CDR3 spells CASSLRTDNSPLHF. CDR3 DNA sequence: TGTGCCAGCAGTTTGCGGACAGATAATTCACCCCTCCACTTT.

This clonotype was found a few times. The chain is built from TRBV4-3 and TRBJ1-1; D call uncertain. The CDR3 sequence is 14 residues long. The germline gives CDR1 LGHNA, CDR2 YSLEER. The V end was cut by 5 bases, the J end by 3 bases, with 13 bases between. The CDR3 loop reads CASSSGGWDTEAFF. The CDR3 DNA is TGCGCCAGCAGCAGTGGAGGGTGGGACACTGAAGCTTTCTTT.

The chain uses TRBV10-3 and TRBJ1-1; D is possibly TRBD1 (5 bases). Germline values: CDR1 ENHRY, CDR2 SYGVKD. V lost 4 bases and J lost 4, with 10 bases in between. This CDR3 comprises 13 residues. In DNA form, the CDR3 reads TGTGCCATCAGTGTGGGGCCTAGCACTGAAGCTTTCTTT. Protein sequence: CAISVGPSTEAFF.

The CDR3 loop is CASSSSDRVLFF. CDR3 nucleotide sequence: TGTGCCAGCAGTTCCTCGGATAGGGTACTGTTTTTT. This chain connects TRBV28 to TRBJ1-4; the D is unclear. This CDR3 comprises 12 residues. The V and J ends lost 4 bases and 13 bases respectively, with 13 bases between them. The germline V gene encodes CDR1 MDHEN and CDR2 SYDVKM.

This chain uses TRBV6-2 or TRBV6-3 with TRBJ1-5; TRBD1 matches 10 bases. This CDR3 has 17 amino acids. V trimming: 7 bases; J trimming: 0 bases; junction bases outside the gene matches: 9. CDR1 and CDR2 from the germline V gene are MNHEY and SVGEGT. Written as DNA, the CDR3 is TGTGCCAGCAATTCTTGGACAGGGGGGATTAGCAATCAGCCCCAGCATTTT. Amino acid sequence: CASNSWTGGISNQPQHF.

V and J are TRBV2 and TRBJ2-3; 10 bases agree with TRBD2. The CDR3 totals 18 residues. J gave up 4 bases and V 6 bases, and 16 bases lay outside the gene matches. The V gene's germline CDR1 is SNHLY and CDR2 FYNNEI. CDR3 residues: CASRPPGKRGGLADTQYF. In DNA form, the CDR3 reads TGTGCCAGCAGACCCCCGGGGAAGCGGGGGGGCCTGGCAGATACGCAGTATTTT.

In its sample, this clonotype was seen a few times. CDR3 region: CASSIRSAYGYTF. The CDR3 coding sequence is TGTGCCAGTAGTATTCGTAGTGCTTATGGCTACACCTTC. The V and J genes are TRBV19 and TRBJ1-2; no definite D call. CDR1 is LNHDA and CDR2 is SQIVND in the germline V gene (reference sequence). CDR3 size: 13 residues. The V end lost 3 bases, the J end lost 5 bases, and 10 bases lay between the germline ends.

The chain uses TRBV19 and TRBJ2-2, with D perhaps being TRBD1 or TRBD2 (5 bases each). The CDR3 totals 14 residues. CDR1 and CDR2 from the germline V gene are LNHDA and SQIVND (reference sequence). Trimming removed 10 bases at V and 2 bases at J, with 14 bases between. DNA of the CDR3: TGTGCCACTCCCCGAGGGGTCAACACCGGGGAGCTGTTTTTT. Its translation is CATPRGVNTGELFF.

This clonotype came up a few times. The CDR3 loop reads CSARDMASGREETQYF. The CDR3 coding sequence is TGCAGTGCTAGAGATATGGCTAGCGGGAGGGAGGAGACCCAGTACTTC. The rearrangement links TRBV20-1 to TRBJ2-5, with 12 bases identical to TRBD2. The CDR3 runs to 16 residues. In germline, CDR1 is DFQATT, CDR2 SNEGSKA (reference sequence). V was pared by 0 bases and J by 5 bases, with 7 bases of the junction left unmatched.

The V and J genes are TRBV7-2 and TRBJ1-5, with D uncertain. This CDR3 region has 14 residues. V was cut by 1 base and J by 7 bases, with 11 bases left in between. Germline V CDR1 and CDR2: SGHTA, FQGNSA. In nucleotides, the CDR3 is TGTGCCAGCAGCTTAGGGGCAGGTCCGCAGCCCCAGCATTTT. Its translation: CASSLGAGPQPQHF.

The chain links TRBV5-4 to TRBJ2-5; D is uncertain. V dropped 0 bases and J dropped 3 bases, with 6 bases sitting between them. Germline V CDR1 and CDR2: SGHNT, YYREEE (reference sequence). This CDR3 has 13 residues. In DNA form, the CDR3 reads TGTGCCAGCAGCTTGGCTTCAGAAGAGACCCAGTACTTC. It codes for CASSLASEETQYF.

The J gene is TRBJ2-3, the V gene TRBV4-3, with D maybe TRBD2 (7 bases). Between the trimmed V and J ends, which lost 1 base and 4 bases, there was a span of 15 bases. Germline CDR1 and CDR2: LGHNA and YSLEER. The CDR3 is 16 residues long. DNA for the CDR3: TGCGCCAGCAGCCAAGGGGGTGGGGGGGCCGCAGATACGCAGTATTTT. This gives the protein CASSQGGGGAADTQYF.

This clonotype has a handful of counts. The chain has TRBV7-9 and TRBJ1-2; D unresolved. CDR1 is SEHNR and CDR2 is FQNEAQ in the germline V gene (reference sequence). V lost 0 bases and J 6 bases, leaving 14 bases between the germline ends. This CDR3 contains 15 residues. CDR3 bases: TGTGCCAGCAGCTTAGCGGGAGCGCCCGGGCATGGCTACACCTTC. Translated, it gives CASSLAGAPGHGYTF.

The chain joins TRBV6-1 to TRBJ2-7, with D possibly matching TRBD1 (6 bases). There are 14 residues in the CDR3. Per germline, CDR1 MNHNS and CDR2 SASEGT. V shed 2 bases and J shed 3 bases, with 11 bases lying between them. The CDR3 is CASSEYRGGYEQYF. In DNA, the CDR3 is TGTGCCAGCAGTGAATACCGAGGGGGCTACGAGCAGTACTTC.